Described below is a single T cell receptor (beta chain) sequence and its context. Its antigen is currently unknown. The PCR ran on 60 Vbeta and 13 Jbeta primers. Clones were sequenced by immunoSEQ multiplex PCR, and TCRdb holds only the in-frame ones, with some missing. Seen here are about 200,000 clones, roughly 74% observed once, and the top ten hold over 1.5%. The germline V and J ends were trimmed by 5 bases and 2 bases, with 12 bases remaining between them. Germline V gene lookup returns CDR1 MNHEY and CDR2 SMNVEV (reference sequence). CDR3 length: 14 residues. The data originate from a study of cytomegalovirus exposure and HLA in healthy donors. Study outcomes and limitations: Information on immune exposure was restricted to one variable (CMV serostatus). In an earlier analysis, in 620 or so donors, most V segments appeared productive either ~90% or ~30% of the time. A later look showed TCR association rates differing by HLA locus, highest for DRB1 and lowest for HLA-C.

Specimen: PBMCs. V and J are TRBV27 and TRBJ1-2; a possible D gene is TRBD1 (6 bases). The sequence was obtained from a woman in her twenties or thirties in good health and CMV-seronegative. The DNA of the CDR3 is TGTGCCAGCAGTCCACAGGGATGGAACTATGGCTACACCTTC. Protein: CASSPQGWNYGYTF.